This TCR beta chain comes out of a study of CD8 T cells in ankylosing spondylitis. Germline CDR1 and CDR2: DFQATT and SNEGSKA (reference sequence). Trimming shortened V by 6 bases and J by 2 bases, and 7 bases separated the two germline ends. The CDR3 runs 11 residues. Study-wide results and limits: Reportedly, disease-linked clones are significantly enriched in ankylosing spondylitis patients' matched synovial fluid.

This clonotype was observed many times. As yet, its antigen is unknown. Generation of TCR beta libraries employed quantitative 5'-RACE incorporating molecular barcodes. One entry per CDR3 protein results from TCRdb running MiXCR on the 5' RACE reads. The repertoire holds more than 250,000 distinct CDR3 sequences, with 11% as singletons. The sample comprised blood, either unsorted or a sorted T cell fraction (not recorded which). V and J are TRBV20-1 and TRBJ2-5, with D unresolved. This receptor was taken from a female donor with ankylosing spondylitis or in good health (not recorded which). The DNA of the CDR3 is TGCAGTGCCACTCGACAAGAGACCCAGTACTTC. Protein product: CSATRQETQYF.